This entry lists 28 T cell receptor beta chains sequenced from one sample in a study of T cells in Graves' hyperthyroidism and ophthalmopathy. Amplified TCR beta CDR3 regions came from RNA transcripts. HTBI primers were employed in a first-round RT-PCR of the TCR CDR3. Via MiXCR, TCRdb re-called the multiplex PCR reads, giving one row per CDR3 protein. The data show more than 500,000 distinct CDR3 sequences, with about 16% seen just once and about 3.8% held by the top ten. Sequencing input: blood. The receptors were gathered from a woman in her 30s with Graves' hyperthyroidism.

This clonotype appeared many times. The DNA for the CDR3 is TGCAGTGCTAGATCCGGGACTAGCGTAGCCTACGAGCAGTACTTC. Its translation: CSARSGTSVAYEQYF. The chain carries TRBV20-1 and TRBJ2-7, with TRBD2 matching 10 bases. The CDR3 spans 15 residues. V was pared by 2 bases and J by 2 bases, with 6 bases of the junction left unmatched. Per the germline V gene, CDR1 is DFQATT and CDR2 is SNEGSKA (reference sequence).

The V gene is TRBV5-1, the J gene TRBJ2-5, with TRBD2 matching 7 bases. J lost 3 bases, V lost 2 bases, and 4 bases had no gene match. The CDR3 has 14 residues. The germline V gene has CDR1 SGHRS and CDR2 YFSETQ. The CDR3: CASSFGAGEETQYF. As DNA, the CDR3 is TGCGCCAGCAGCTTCGGCGCGGGAGAAGAGACCCAGTACTTC.

This clonotype appeared many times. This sequence joins TRBV28 and TRBJ2-1, with D maybe TRBD2 (5 bases). The V end lost 1 base, the J end lost 3 bases, and 19 bases lay between the germline ends. The CDR3 length is 18 residues. From germline, CDR1 is MDHEN and CDR2 SYDVKM. The CDR3 loop reads CASSLSFRGLADYNEQFF. For the CDR3, the DNA is TGTGCCAGCAGTTTATCATTCCGGGGTCTAGCAGACTACAATGAGCAGTTCTTC.

This clonotype was counted a few times. The rearrangement joins TRBV29-1 to TRBJ2-3; 10 positions match TRBD1. Trimming took 6 bases from V and 5 from J; bases not matched to a gene: 5. Germline CDR1 is SQVTM and CDR2 is ANQGSEA. The CDR3 is 13 residues long. This CDR3 reads CSVRQGAGDTQYF. In DNA form, the CDR3 reads TGCAGCGTCAGACAGGGGGCCGGAGATACGCAGTATTTT.

This chain joins TRBV10-3 and TRBJ2-1, with 10 bases lining up with TRBD1. J lost 5 bases, V lost 3 bases, and 4 bases had no gene match. CDR3 length: 15 residues. CDR1 and CDR2 (germline): ENHRY, SYGVKD. DNA for the CDR3: TGTGCCATCAGTGATTTCGGGACAGGGGACAATGAGCAGTTCTTC. This codes for CAISDFGTGDNEQFF.

The rearrangement links TRBV7-2 to TRBJ1-1, with D unresolved. The CDR3 length is 14 residues. Germline lookup yields CDR1 SGHTA and CDR2 FQGNSA. V was trimmed by 5 bases and J by 1 base, leaving 11 bases between them. The CDR3 sequence: CASSPRQTNTEAFF. CDR3 sequence (DNA): TGTGCCAGCAGCCCCCGCCAGACGAACACTGAAGCTTTCTTT.

This clonotype was picked up many times. The V gene is TRBV12-5, the J gene TRBJ1-1, with D hard to call. Germline V CDR1 and CDR2: LGHNT, FRNRAP. The CDR3 spans 13 residues. V lost 6 bases and J 0 bases, leaving 8 bases between the germline ends. The DNA for the CDR3 is TGTGCTAGTGGACCTTTCGTGAACACTGAAGCTTTCTTT. As protein: CASGPFVNTEAFF. Filled out from reference TRBV12-5 and TRBJ1-1, the complete variable domain reads DARVTQTPRHKVTEMGQEVTMRCQPILGHNTVFWYRQTMMQGLELLAYFRNRAPLDDSGMPKDRFSAEMPDATLATLKIQPSEPRDSAVYFCASGPFVNTEAFFGQGTRLTVV.

In this sample, this clonotype turned up once. The gene calls are TRBV6-5 and TRBJ1-2; D gene unclear. Trimming stripped 2 bases from V and 7 bases from J, with 14 bases between. The CDR3 is made up of 14 amino acids. Germline CDR1 reads MNHEY; CDR2 reads SVGAGI. As DNA, the CDR3 is TGTGCCAGCAGTTACCTATCTGCAACGGGTGGCTACACCTTC. Protein product: CASSYLSATGGYTF.

CDR3: CASSSPGGTNEKLFF. In DNA form, the CDR3 reads TGTGCCAGCAGTTCTCCAGGGGGAACTAATGAAAAACTGTTTTTT. J is TRBJ1-4 and V is TRBV28, with 7 bases that match TRBD1. CDR1 is MDHEN and CDR2 is SYDVKM in the germline V gene. The CDR3 totals 15 residues. The V and J ends lost 4 bases and 1 base, in that order; junction bases with no gene match: 3. The full variable domain, completed using reference TRBV28 and TRBJ1-4, is DVKVTQSSRYLVKRTGEKVFLECVQDMDHENMFWYRQDPGLGLRLIYFSYDVKMKEKGDIPEGYSVSREKKERFSLILESASTNQTSMYLCASSSPGGTNEKLFFGSGTQLSVL.

CDR3 bases: TGTGCCAGCAGTTTCAGGACAGGGGGCAATGAGCAGTTCTTC. It translates to CASSFRTGGNEQFF. J is TRBJ2-1 and V is TRBV12-3 or TRBV12-4; 10 bases fit TRBD1. The J segment lost 6 bases and the V segment lost 3 bases, leaving 2 bases of the junction unmatched. The CDR3 consists of 14 residues.

This clonotype was seen only a few times. The rearrangement links TRBV7-8 to TRBJ2-2; 7 bases agree with TRBD2. V was clipped by 5 bases and J by 4 bases; unmatched bases: 7. The CDR3 totals 15 residues. In germline, CDR1 is SGHVS, CDR2 FQNEAQ. The CDR3 loop is CASSPIPGGTGELFF. DNA of the CDR3: TGTGCCAGCAGCCCCATTCCGGGAGGCACCGGGGAGCTGTTTTTT. Drawing the rest from reference TRBV7-8 and TRBJ2-2, the complete variable domain is GAGVSQSPRYKVAKRGQDVALRCDPISGHVSLFWYQQALGQGPEFLTYFQNEAQLDKSGLPSDRFFAERPEGSVSTLKIQRTQQEDSAVYLCASSPIPGGTGELFFGEGSRLTVL.

V gene TRBV4-3 combines with J gene TRBJ2-7, with 7 bases identical to TRBD1. This CDR3 is 14 amino acids long. J lost 2 bases, V lost 4 bases, and 5 bases had no gene match. The germline V gene has CDR1 LGHNA and CDR2 YSLEER. Written as DNA, the CDR3 is TGCGCCAGCAGCCGGGACAGATTAACCTACGAGCAGTACTTC. It encodes CASSRDRLTYEQYF.

The table lists this clonotype with many counts. The rearrangement links TRBV28 to TRBJ2-2, with D perhaps matching TRBD2 (6 bases). The V end was cut by 7 bases, the J end by 5 bases, with 14 bases between. CDR1 and CDR2 (germline): MDHEN, SYDVKM. The CDR3 contains 14 residues. The CDR3 region has the DNA TGTGCCAGCACCCTCTGGGGGAGGACCGGGGAGCTGTTTTTT. As protein: CASTLWGRTGELFF.

This clonotype has a handful of counts. V is TRBV19 and J is TRBJ2-3; 7 nucleotides match TRBD2. Germline CDR1 reads LNHDA; CDR2 reads SQIVND (reference sequence). J gave up 3 bases and V 1 base, and 7 bases lay outside the gene matches. This CDR3 has 16 amino acids. CDR3 in amino acids: CASSIGSLAETDTQYF. As DNA, the CDR3 is TGTGCCAGTAGTATAGGAAGTCTAGCGGAAACAGATACGCAGTATTTT.

Ten or more counts support this clonotype. V and J are TRBV3-1 and TRBJ1-5; no reliable D call. The CDR3 sequence is 16 residues long. Germline V gene data show CDR1 as LGHDT and CDR2 as YNNKEL (reference sequence). The V gene lost 0 bases and the J gene lost 6 bases, with 15 bases spanning the gap. The CDR3 coding sequence is TGTGCCAGCAGCCAAGATCCAGGAGACGTTGGTCAGCCCCAGCATTTT. As protein: CASSQDPGDVGQPQHF.

The genes are TRBV5-8 and TRBJ2-3; D ambiguous. The CDR3 length is 12 residues. The germline V and J ends were trimmed by 0 bases and 5 bases, with 4 bases remaining between them. Germline-derived CDR1 and CDR2 are SGHTS and YDEGEE. CDR3 sequence reads: CASSLAIDTQYF. CDR3 nucleotides: TGTGCCAGCAGCTTGGCCATAGATACGCAGTATTTT.

This chain connects TRBV3-1 to TRBJ2-6, with D hard to call. V was clipped by 1 base and J by 10 bases, with 8 bases between them. CDR3 length: 13 residues. The germline V gene has CDR1 LGHDT and CDR2 YNNKEL (reference sequence). CDR3 nucleotide sequence: TGTGCCAGCAGCCAAGGGACGCAAAACGTCCTGACTTTC. It is translated as CASSQGTQNVLTF.

Many counts were recorded for this clonotype. V and J are TRBV6-2 or TRBV6-3 and TRBJ2-1; D tentatively reads TRBD1 or TRBD2 (7 bases each). This CDR3 spans 16 amino acids. V was shortened by 4 bases and J by 7 bases, with 20 bases between the two germline ends. Germline CDR1 and CDR2: MNHEY and SVGEGT. CDR3 residues: CASSFVSRGRENEQFF. CDR3 coding DNA: TGTGCCAGCAGTTTCGTATCGAGGGGGCGGGAGAATGAGCAGTTCTTC.

The chain has TRBV28 and TRBJ1-1; D is uncertain. V lost 8 bases and J lost 7, with 14 bases in between. The germline V gene encodes CDR1 MDHEN and CDR2 SYDVKM. This CDR3 comprises 12 residues. The CDR3 here is CASCSSQFEAFF. The CDR3 DNA sequence: TGTGCCAGCTGTAGCTCACAATTTGAAGCTTTCTTT.

Ten or more counts support this clonotype. This chain uses TRBV20-1 with TRBJ2-7, with no clear D. Germline V gene sequence: CDR1 DFQATT, CDR2 SNEGSKA (reference sequence). The CDR3 is 10 residues long. V was trimmed by 6 bases and J by 6 bases, leaving 9 bases between them. The CDR3 region has the DNA TGCAGTGCGGACCTAGGCGAGCAGTACTTC. Its translation: CSADLGEQYF.

This clonotype was seen ten or more times. J is TRBJ2-5 and V is TRBV3-1; D may be TRBD1 (6 bases). This CDR3 region has 14 residues. The V gene's germline CDR1 is LGHDT and CDR2 YNNKEL (reference sequence). V lost 3 bases and J 5 bases, leaving 13 bases between the germline ends. CDR3 residues: CASSQGITGETQYF. The CDR3 bases are TGTGCCAGCAGCCAGGGGATAACAGGGGAGACCCAGTACTTC.

As regards this clonotype: This may arise from a read error, as a much more abundant clone is one base away. The chain uses TRBV6-2 or TRBV6-3 and TRBJ2-1; D gene unclear. Trimming pared 6 bases from V and 6 bases from J, leaving 12 bases between. The CDR3 totals 13 residues. Germline CDR1 MNHEY, CDR2 SVGEGT. In DNA form, the CDR3 reads TGTGCCAGCAGCCCATTTGGATCCAATGAGCAGTTCTTC. This translates into CASSPFGSNEQFF.

In this sample, this clonotype turned up many times. The J gene is TRBJ1-1, the V gene TRBV7-8; D perhaps matches TRBD1 (6 bases). Germline loops: CDR1 SGHVS, CDR2 FQNEAQ. V was shortened by 1 base and J by 5 bases, with 14 bases between the two germline ends. This CDR3 is built from 15 residues. The CDR3 is CASSLVGQGWTEAFF. DNA of the CDR3: TGTGCCAGCAGCTTAGTTGGTCAGGGGTGGACTGAAGCTTTCTTT.

V usage is TRBV6-8 and J usage is TRBJ2-7; a possible D gene is TRBD2 (7 bases). V lost 2 bases, J lost 5 bases, and 16 bases lay in between. The CDR3 is 15 amino acids. Germline-derived CDR1 and CDR2 are MNHGY and SAAAGT. The CDR3 protein is CASSYKGGGGHEQYF. DNA for the CDR3: TGTGCCAGCAGTTACAAGGGAGGGGGTGGCCACGAGCAGTACTTC.

The chain carries TRBV7-9 and TRBJ2-3; possibly TRBD2 for D (7 bases). V lost 1 base and J 3 bases, leaving 11 bases between the germline ends. The CDR3 contains 15 residues. From germline, CDR1 is SEHNR and CDR2 FQNEAQ (reference sequence). For the CDR3, the DNA is TGTGCCAGCAGCTTAGAGGGGGGGCAGACAGATACGCAGTATTTT. It encodes CASSLEGGQTDTQYF.

This clonotype was seen ten or more times. The gene calls are TRBV7-3 and TRBJ2-1; 13 positions agree with TRBD2. V was clipped by 3 bases and J by 5 bases; unmatched bases: 1. This CDR3 is built from 15 residues. The germline gives CDR1 SGHTA, CDR2 FQGTGA. This chain's CDR3 is CASSFGLAGDNEQFF. The CDR3 DNA is TGTGCCAGCAGCTTCGGACTAGCGGGAGACAATGAGCAGTTCTTC.

This clonotype showed up many times. The chain employs TRBV3-1 and TRBJ1-6; tentatively, D is TRBD1 (6 bases). V was clipped by 4 bases and J by 7 bases, with 11 bases between them. CDR3 length equals 14 residues. Germline V gene lookup returns CDR1 LGHDT and CDR2 YNNKEL (reference sequence). CDR3 residues: CASSRTDLNSPLHF. As DNA, the CDR3 is TGTGCCAGCAGCCGGACAGACTTGAATTCACCCCTCCACTTT.

There are many counts of this clonotype. CDR3 in amino acids: CASRGLMGQGSYEQYF. CDR3 nucleotide sequence: TGTGCCAGCAGAGGGTTAATGGGACAGGGTTCCTACGAGCAGTACTTC. The chain links TRBV28 to TRBJ2-7; 9 bases agree with TRBD1. Losses at the gene ends were 6 bases for V and 1 base for J; bases not matched to a gene: 10. Germline V gives CDR1 MDHEN, CDR2 SYDVKM. This CDR3 comprises 16 residues.